These T cell receptor beta chains were read from a single sample in a study of shared clonotypes between healthy human individuals. Generated by immunoSEQ multiplex PCR, the TCRdb table keeps only in-frame clones and is missing some. The sample has around 2,000,000 clones; just under 95% are singletons. The sequenced sample consisted of naive CD8+ T cells sorted from blood. The receptors originated from a man aged 18 to 30 in good health. Each CDR3 is given without its conserved first and last residue. Each record gives: J gene, D gene, V gene, CDR3 protein. A D gene is named only where the DNA matches it firmly.

TRBJ2-1	NA	TRBV7-9	ASSPQRGGRYNEQF
TRBJ2-4	NA	TRBV28	ASSLSSRSPFDKNIQY
TRBJ1-1	NA	TRBV15	ATSPMGWDTEAF
TRBJ1-5	NA	TRBV27	ASSFGGRNQPQH
TRBJ1-1	NA	TRBV29-1	SVVVQGNSAF
TRBJ2-1	NA	TRBV5-1	ASNLVSGSMDNEQF
TRBJ2-5	NA	TRBV10-1	ASSGSTDLETQY
TRBJ1-4	NA	TRBV6-6	ASSSESSYNEKLF
TRBJ2-3	TRBD1	TRBV19	ASGDRGTDTQY
TRBJ1-1	TRBD1	TRBV9	ASGPTGGHTEAF
TRBJ1-1	NA	TRBV5-4	ASSPRGGTEAF
TRBJ1-6	NA	TRBV11-2	ASSLEGSYSPLH
TRBJ2-7	NA	TRBV5-6	ASSSWGGYEQY
TRBJ2-6	NA	TRBV2	ASSWTEFYSGANVLT
TRBJ1-1	TRBD1	TRBV5-1	ASSSGQGGPSEAF
TRBJ2-1	TRBD2	TRBV7-9	ASSFGLAGYNEQF
TRBJ2-5	TRBD1	TRBV13	ASSGQGAGGETQY
TRBJ2-4	NA	TRBV6-1	ASSEIGQQY
TRBJ1-5	NA	TRBV9	ASSVGGNSNQPQH
TRBJ2-1	TRBD2	TRBV7-6	ASSLLLAGGKAGEQF
TRBJ1-4	NA	TRBV5-6	ASSFGTVGEKLF
TRBJ2-3	TRBD2	TRBV11-2	ASSSLYSGSPDTQY
TRBJ2-7	NA	TRBV6-7	ANPGSRYEQY
TRBJ2-7	NA	TRBV27	ASSFIGDEQY
TRBJ2-7	NA	TRBV28	ASSPGQSEQY
TRBJ1-1	NA	TRBV19	ASTYGSGGWTEAF
TRBJ2-1	TRBD2	TRBV7-9	ASSPGTRYNEQF
TRBJ2-1	TRBD2	TRBV6-1	ASSRLAGYNEQF